This T cell receptor (beta chain) was captured by sequencing in a study of Graves' ophthalmopathy and Graves' hyperthyroidism. Thyroid ultrasound, orbital computed tomography, TRAb, serum thyroxine and clinical symptoms formed the basis of diagnosis. RNA transcripts were the template, and TCR beta CDR3 regions were amplified from them. Second-round multiplex PCR came after first-round RT-PCR with HTBI primers. TCRdb re-called the multiplex PCR reads through MiXCR, storing one row per CDR3 protein. The data contain over 200,000 distinct CDR3 sequences, 25% to 30% of them singletons. From germline, CDR1 is MNHEY and CDR2 SVGAGI. Trimming shortened V by 4 bases and J by 4 bases, and 16 bases separated the two germline ends. CDR3 length: 15 residues. Comment on this clonotype: Antigen: not known.

Notes on the study in general: Classification of ophthalmopathy versus stable hyperthyroidism by a 13-signature model yielded under 90% sensitivity and around 80% specificity.

Sequences were obtained from peripheral blood. This chain connects TRBV6-5 to TRBJ1-2; TRBD1 is a possible D gene (5 bases). This clonotype originated in a man over 45 with Graves' ophthalmopathy. CDR3 region: CASSSNPGPIYGYTF. CDR3 coding DNA: TGTGCCAGCAGTTCGAATCCGGGACCGATCTATGGCTACACCTTC.